This TCR beta chain was found in a study of T cell repertoires and Cas9 in healthy adults. Study-level information: Characterization of SpCas9-reactive CD4 and CD8 T cells covered multi-effector potency, cytotoxicity and lineage.

Clones were sequenced by immunoSEQ multiplex PCR, and TCRdb holds only the in-frame ones, with some missing. The profile covers over a thousand clones, with 70% to 80% appearing a single time and approximately 9% taken by the ten largest. Study-wide points: SpCas9-reactive regulatory T cells appeared frequent in the SpCas9-reactive T cell response. SpCas9-reactive regulatory T cells reportedly mitigated SpCas9-reactive effector T cells in vitro.

The CDR3 consists of 15 residues. Trimming took 1 base from V and 5 from J, leaving 11 bases between them. Germline loops: CDR1 MGHRA, CDR2 YSYEKL. V gene TRBV4-1 combines with J gene TRBJ2-2; weak D call: TRBD2 (6 bases). The sequenced sample consisted of SpCas9-reactive Tregs (CD4+, CD25+, CD127-, CD137+, CD154-) from PBMCs; culture status not recorded. The source is a human donor in good health. The CDR3 sequence is CASSQGDSGTGELFF. CDR3 in DNA: TGCGCCAGCAGCCAAGGGGACTCGGGAACCGGGGAGCTGTTTTTT.